This entry lists 23 T cell receptor beta chains sequenced from one sample in a study of vaccination effects on CD4 cells after COVID-19 (dated by TCRdb to between 2022 and 2023). Their specific antigens are unknown. Receptor libraries were prepared by the immunoSEQ multiplex PCR assay. Not all clones reach the TCRdb copy of this immuneACCESS table, which keeps in-frame sequences only. Checked studies attribute under half of the gap to unresolved V genes and leave the rest unexplained. The sample yields 72,000 or so clones; around 70% were counted once. The top ten hold 2% to 2.5% of the sample. After less than eleven days of culture, CD4+ T cells were isolated with the EasySep CD4+ T cell isolation kit. Each participant got two doses of an mRNA SARS-CoV-2 vaccine, either BNT162b2 or mRNA-1273. Sequences were derived from CD4+ T cells from PBMCs cultured without peptide, sampled after COVID-19 vaccination. All receptors come from a human donor who received a COVID-19 vaccine.

The chain couples TRBV5-1 to TRBJ2-5, with D perhaps TRBD1 (6 bases). CDR1 SGHRS and CDR2 YFSETQ come from the germline V gene. The CDR3 is 13 amino acids. Between the trimmed V and J ends, which lost 3 bases and 2 bases, there was a span of 8 bases. The CDR3 DNA is TGCGCCAGCAGCTCAGGGGTGCAAGAGACCCAGTACTTC. This encodes CASSSGVQETQYF.

V gene TRBV6-5 combines with J gene TRBJ2-3, with TRBD1 matching over 7 bases. The germline V gene has CDR1 MNHEY and CDR2 SVGAGI. V shed 5 bases, J shed 2 bases, and the junction held 4 bases outside the gene matches. The CDR3 runs to 14 residues. The CDR3 DNA reads TGTGCCAGCAGTCAAACAGGGGTCACAGATACGCAGTATTTT. It translates to CASSQTGVTDTQYF.

The V and J genes are TRBV5-1 and TRBJ1-2, with TRBD1 matching 7 bases. The CDR3 length is 15 residues. Trimming cost V 0 bases and J 3 bases; bases outside gene matches: 5. CDR1 and CDR2 (germline): SGHRS, YFSETQ. CDR3 coding DNA: TGCGCCAGCAGCTTGGGACAGGGAGGACACTATGGCTACACCTTC. This sequence encodes CASSLGQGGHYGYTF.

The table lists this clone with a few counts. The rearrangement links TRBV5-1 to TRBJ1-2; 8 nucleotides agree with TRBD1. Losses at the gene ends were 3 bases for V and 6 bases for J; bases not matched to a gene: 7. CDR3 length equals 14 residues. Germline assignment: CDR1 SGHRS and CDR2 YFSETQ. CDR3 amino acids: CASSYDRGSDGYTF. The CDR3 nucleotides are TGCGCCAGCAGCTACGACAGGGGCTCGGATGGCTACACCTTC.

The V gene is TRBV21-1, the J gene TRBJ2-5; the table assigns TRBD1, which was not confirmed against the DNA. TRBV21-1 is designated a pseudogene. This CDR3 is built from 13 residues. The CDR3 bases are TGTGCCGGCATCGGACAGATCGGGGAGACCCAGTACTTC. Translating it yields CAGIGQIGETQYF.

The chain recombines TRBV5-4 with TRBJ2-7, with 11 nucleotides matching TRBD2. Losses at the gene ends were 2 bases for V and 7 bases for J; bases not matched to a gene: 5. The CDR3 has 14 amino acids. From germline, CDR1 is SGHNT and CDR2 YYREEE (reference sequence). In nucleotides, the CDR3 is TGTGCCAGCAGCTTAAGATTAGCGGGGGGGGAGCAGTACGTC. Encoded protein: CASSLRLAGGEQYV.

This rearrangement joins TRBV10-1 to TRBJ2-3, with D possibly TRBD2 on 6 matching bases. Germline V gene data show CDR1 as WNHNN and CDR2 as SYGVQD (reference sequence). This CDR3 comprises 15 residues. V shed 8 bases and J shed 0 bases, with 15 bases lying between them. In DNA form, the CDR3 reads TGCGCCAGCGCTAATGGGGGGTCTAGCACAGATACGCAGTATTTT. Protein: CASANGGSSTDTQYF.

The chain's CDR3 is CASSVSPQQETQYF. DNA of the CDR3: TGTGCCAGCAGTGTTTCTCCCCAGCAAGAGACCCAGTACTTC. The rearrangement joins TRBV2 to TRBJ2-5, with unresolved D. CDR1 and CDR2 from the germline V gene are SNHLY and FYNNEI. V lost 4 bases and J lost 2, with 11 bases in between. The CDR3 totals 14 residues.

V and J are TRBV6-2 or TRBV6-3 and TRBJ2-7, with 7 bases fitting TRBD1. V lost 2 bases to trimming and J lost 6 bases; unmatched junction nucleotides: 13. Germline-derived CDR1 and CDR2 are MNHEY and SVGEGT. The CDR3 is 16 amino acids. The DNA for the CDR3 is TGTGCCAGCAGTTACGGGTTAGGACAGGTGGTTCGCGAGCAGTACGTC. This gives the protein CASSYGLGQVVREQYV.

This clone came up once. The chain carries TRBV5-1 and TRBJ1-2; D is unclear. With 2 bases removed from V and 3 bases from J, the gap between germline ends came to 17 bases. This CDR3 is built from 16 residues. Germline V lookup: CDR1 SGHRS, CDR2 YFSETQ. CDR3 sequence: CASSFSTGLGDYGYTF. The DNA for the CDR3 is TGCGCCAGCAGCTTCTCCACGGGTCTAGGCGACTATGGCTACACCTTC.

This clone was found once. This sequence joins TRBV29-1 and TRBJ1-1; D is ambiguous. Trimming left V 8 bases short and J 5 bases short, with 21 bases between. The CDR3 totals 14 residues. Germline V gives CDR1 SQVTM, CDR2 ANQGSEA. CDR3: CSLFVSLVGTEAFF. DNA for the CDR3: TGCAGCCTGTTTGTATCTTTGGTAGGGACTGAAGCTTTCTTT.

The V and J genes are TRBV2 and TRBJ1-1, with D tentatively TRBD1 (6 bases). CDR1 is SNHLY and CDR2 is FYNNEI in the germline V gene. This CDR3 region has 14 residues. V lost 6 bases and J 0 bases, leaving 11 bases between the germline ends. This CDR3 is CASSGNRVNTEAFF. The CDR3 bases are TGTGCCAGCAGCGGAAACAGGGTGAACACTGAAGCTTTCTTT.

This chain connects TRBV6-1 to TRBJ2-2, with 7 positions matching TRBD1. In germline, CDR1 is MNHNS, CDR2 SASEGT. The ends lost 2 bases at V and 4 bases at J; junction bases unmatched: 4. The CDR3 contains 15 residues. DNA for the CDR3: TGTGCCAGCAGTGAACACTCAGGGGGCACCGGGGAGCTGTTTTTT. It yields the protein CASSEHSGGTGELFF.

V and J are TRBV28 and TRBJ2-3; D perhaps matches TRBD2 (5 bases). V shed 3 bases and J shed 5 bases, with 15 bases lying between them. Per the germline V gene, CDR1 is MDHEN and CDR2 is SYDVKM. The CDR3 has 15 amino acids. The CDR3 DNA reads as TGTGCCAGCAGTTTTAGTAGCGTGGTTAGAGATACGCAGTATTTT. It translates to CASSFSSVVRDTQYF.

The chain joins TRBV7-2 to TRBJ2-1; perhaps D is TRBD1 or TRBD2 (5 bases each). The germline V gene has CDR1 SGHTA and CDR2 FQGNSA. This CDR3 has 15 residues. V was clipped by 2 bases and J by 8 bases, with 16 bases between them. The chain's CDR3 is CASSLWGSLRDEQFF. DNA for the CDR3: TGTGCCAGCAGCTTATGGGGGAGCCTCCGCGATGAGCAGTTCTTC.

The rearrangement uses TRBV7-2 and TRBJ1-1, with D possibly being TRBD1 (5 bases). V was clipped by 1 base and J by 12 bases, with 12 bases between them. The CDR3 has 12 amino acids. Germline-derived CDR1 and CDR2 are SGHTA and FQGNSA. Here the CDR3 reads CASSLDKGKSFF. The CDR3 DNA sequence: TGTGCCAGCAGCTTAGACAAGGGGAAATCTTTCTTT.

This chain joins TRBV29-1 and TRBJ1-1; D not resolved. Trimming stripped 4 bases from V and 4 bases from J, with 13 bases between. The germline CDR1 and CDR2 sequences are SQVTM and ANQGSEA. The CDR3 is 13 amino acids. CDR3 sequence reads: CSVVPQEGTEAFF. DNA of the CDR3: TGCAGCGTTGTCCCCCAGGAGGGCACTGAAGCTTTCTTT.

The chain carries TRBV11-2 and TRBJ2-3; D is unresolved. This CDR3 comprises 13 residues. Germline V CDR1 and CDR2: SGHAT, FQNNGV. With 5 bases removed from V and 2 bases from J, the gap between germline ends came to 8 bases. CDR3 region: CASSPYNTDTQYF. CDR3 in DNA: TGTGCCAGCAGCCCCTATAACACAGATACGCAGTATTTT.

The chain links TRBV5-5 to TRBJ2-7; 12 nucleotides line up with TRBD2. J was trimmed by 2 bases and V by 3 bases; bases with no gene match: 18. The CDR3 has 20 residues. Germline V gene data show CDR1 as SGHKS and CDR2 as YYEKEE (reference sequence). The CDR3 bases are TGTGCCAGCAGCTCAAACTCTCCTCTAGCGGGGGGGGTTAAACCCTACGAGCAGTACGTC. Protein product: CASSSNSPLAGGVKPYEQYV.

The chain uses TRBV15 and TRBJ2-1, with a possible D match to TRBD1 (6 bases). Trimming removed 2 bases from V and 8 bases from J, with 16 bases in between. The CDR3 runs 15 residues. Looked up from germline, CDR1 is LNHNV and CDR2 is YYDKDF (reference sequence). In DNA form, the CDR3 reads TGTGCCACCAGCAGACTCCCCAGGGGTCGGGATGAGCAGTTCTTC. This translates into CATSRLPRGRDEQFF.

The V call is TRBV29-1, the J call TRBJ2-1; possibly TRBD1 for D (5 bases). CDR1 SQVTM and CDR2 ANQGSEA come from the germline V gene. Trimming left V 5 bases short and J 4 bases short, with 15 bases between. The CDR3 contains 14 residues. CDR3 protein: CSVSNRSQYNEQFF. As DNA, the CDR3 is TGCAGCGTTTCCAACAGGTCCCAGTACAATGAGCAGTTCTTC.

J is TRBJ2-3 and V is TRBV27; 8 bases are a match to TRBD1. Germline V CDR1 and CDR2: MNHEY, SMNVEV (reference sequence). CDR3 size: 18 residues. Unmatched junction bases numbered 20, after V lost 7 bases and J lost 5 bases. In nucleotides, the CDR3 is TGTGCCAGCAATACCACGGACAGGGTTTTTGACGGGGGAGATACGCAGTATTTT. Translating it yields CASNTTDRVFDGGDTQYF.

V gene TRBV5-1 combines with J gene TRBJ1-2; 7 positions match TRBD1. The V and J ends lost 5 bases and 1 base, in that order; junction bases with no gene match: 5. CDR3 length equals 14 residues. Germline V gene sequence: CDR1 SGHRS, CDR2 YFSETQ. The CDR3 reads CASSARQGNYGYTF. CDR3 nucleotide sequence: TGCGCCAGCAGTGCGAGACAGGGTAACTATGGCTACACCTTC. Complete variable domain (other parts from reference TRBV5-1 and TRBJ1-2): KAGVTQTPRYLIKTRGQQVTLSCSPISGHRSVSWYQQTPGQGLQFLFEYFSETQRNKGNFPGRFSGRQFSNSRSEMNVSTLELGDSALYLCASSARQGNYGYTFGSGTRLTVV.